This T cell receptor (beta chain) was profiled in a study of identical twins. As concerns this clonotype: Its antigen is unknown.

Trimming took 1 base from V and 7 from J; bases not matched to a gene: 3. Germline-derived CDR1 and CDR2 are MGHRA and YSYEKL. The CDR3 is 15 amino acids. TCRdb reanalysed the 5' RACE reads using MiXCR and keeps one entry per CDR3 protein. In the table there are around 500,000 distinct CDR3 sequences, approximately 15% of which are singletons. Study outcomes and limitations: Invariant populations such as MAIT and iNKT cells could partly muddle zero-insertion analyses. The study found weaker excess twin sharing in beta out-of-frame sequences. Shared out-of-frame alpha sequences (those common to twins) showed excess low generation probability.

These data also featured in a second study, about yellow fever vaccine responses in identical twins.

The J gene is TRBJ2-1, the V gene TRBV4-1; 11 bases map to TRBD2. This sequence originates from a woman aged 18-29 years in good health. Sequencing used CD4+ T cells sorted from blood. CDR3 sequence: CASSQVPSGGNEQFF. The DNA for the CDR3 is TGCGCCAGCAGCCAAGTGCCTAGCGGGGGGAATGAGCAGTTCTTC.